The source of this T cell receptor beta chain is a study of blood T cell repertoires in COVID-19. Background on the study: T cells, B-cell-depleted T cells, or PBMCs provided the cDNA or gDNA that served as material.

Authors' data handling: Amplification with reference gene primers provided the estimates of nucleated cell counts. Produced via immunoSEQ multiplex PCR; TCRdb's table is partial and in-frame only. That table furnishes V, J and clone size, whereas the DNA furnished D and trimming. The sample records over 60,000 clones, roughly 90% being singletons. The CDR3 has 15 amino acids. CDR1 and CDR2 (germline): SGHTA, FQGNSA. Between the trimmed V and J ends, which lost 2 bases and 2 bases, there was a span of 10 bases. The chain uses TRBV7-2 and TRBJ2-1, with D unclear. The sequencing sample was made of peripheral blood. The receptor was isolated from a man between 65 and 85 years old with active or convalescent COVID-19. DNA for the CDR3: TGTGCCAGCAGCTTAAAAGCCTCACCCTACAATGAGCAGTTCTTC. Protein product: CASSLKASPYNEQFF.